This is a list of T cell receptor beta chains from one sample in a study of T cell responses to AZD1222 COVID-19 vaccine. Profiled with immunoSEQ multiplex PCR; TCRdb holds only in-frame clones, not every one. The data contain roughly 120,000 clones, 92% of them singletons. The input for sequencing was peripheral blood, taken on day 0 of AZD1222 vaccination. The receptors stem from an adult in good health. Both conserved end residues are trimmed from each CDR3. Each record gives: V gene, J gene, CDR3 protein.

TRBV9	TRBJ2-3	ASSVAAGPPDTQY
TRBV9	TRBJ2-3	ASSWGDTQY
TRBV5-8	TRBJ2-5	ASTPGRGAQGETQY
TRBV7-8	TRBJ1-2	ASSDGPGDGYT
TRBV9	TRBJ2-7	ASSLGLAGREQY
TRBV6-5	TRBJ1-3	ASSHYGTAGSDTIY
TRBV5-1	TRBJ2-5	ASSLWTGAETQY
TRBV10-3	TRBJ2-7	AISVKPGQNSYEQY
TRBV6-2/TRBV6-3	TRBJ1-2	ASSYAGLGNGYT
TRBV5-4	TRBJ1-2	ASSSQGPGNYGYT